The source of this T cell receptor beta chain is a study of blood T cells in healthy people across ages. The study, taken as a whole, reports: The unsorted PBMCs prevented any conclusive comparison of naive versus antigen-experienced cells.

With a J-beta primer mix and a sample-barcoded 5' primer, a second PCR ran roughly 6 to 11 cycles. TCRdb independently ran MiXCR on the 5' RACE reads; one entry per CDR3 protein. The profile shows hundreds of thousands of distinct CDR3 sequences, around two fifths of them singletons. Germline CDR1 MNHEY, CDR2 SVGEGT. The CDR3 consists of 16 residues. Note on this clonotype: Its antigen remains unidentified. A read error is possible here, since a much larger clone lies one base away.

The chain joins TRBV6-2 or TRBV6-3 to TRBJ2-1, with 14 bases lining up with TRBD2. Matching the DNA end better, TRBJ2-7 makes the J call doubtful. Material for sequencing was blood. The source of this sequence is a man older than 75 in good health. The CDR3 spells CASGTSGGPTYNEQYF. The CDR3, as DNA: TGTGCCAGCGGGACTAGCGGGGGTCCCACCTACAATGAGCAGTACTTC.